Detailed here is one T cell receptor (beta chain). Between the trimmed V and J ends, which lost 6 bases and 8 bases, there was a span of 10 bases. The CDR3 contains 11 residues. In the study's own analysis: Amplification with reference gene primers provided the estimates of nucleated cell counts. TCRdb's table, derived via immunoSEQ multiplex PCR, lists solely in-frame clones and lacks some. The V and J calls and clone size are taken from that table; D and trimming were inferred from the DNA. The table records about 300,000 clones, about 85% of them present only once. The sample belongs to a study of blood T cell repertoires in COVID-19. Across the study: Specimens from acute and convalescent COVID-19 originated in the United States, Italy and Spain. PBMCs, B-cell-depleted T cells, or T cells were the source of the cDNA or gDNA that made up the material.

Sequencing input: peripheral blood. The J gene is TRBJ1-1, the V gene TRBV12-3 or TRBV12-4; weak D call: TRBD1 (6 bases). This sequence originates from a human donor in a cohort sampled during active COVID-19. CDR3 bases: TGTGCCAGCAGATCACAGGGAGAAGCTTTCTTT. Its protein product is CASRSQGEAFF.